Following are 28 T cell receptor beta chains from one sample sequenced in a study of blood T cell repertoires in COVID-19. Clones were read by immunoSEQ multiplex PCR, and TCRdb kept only the in-frame ones, dropping some. Among 130,000 to 150,000 clones listed, around 83% were seen once. The sample comprised peripheral blood. Receptors were obtained from a man aged 55 to 70 with active or convalescent COVID-19.

The chain is built from TRBV6-1 and TRBJ2-2, with TRBD2 as a possible D gene (7 bases). The CDR3 is 16 amino acids. V lost 4 bases and J lost 6, with 18 bases in between. Germline V lookup: CDR1 MNHNS, CDR2 SASEGT. This CDR3 is CASSALGGALSGELFF. The CDR3 nucleotides read TGTGCCAGCAGTGCCTTAGGGGGGGCCTTATCCGGGGAGCTGTTTTTT.

The chain carries TRBV6-5 and TRBJ2-2; the D is unclear. The CDR3 extends over 11 amino acids. The V and J ends lost 6 bases and 6 bases respectively, with 5 bases between them. The germline V gene has CDR1 MNHEY and CDR2 SVGAGI. Here the CDR3 reads CASSYAGELFF. The CDR3 coding sequence is TGTGCCAGCAGCTATGCCGGGGAGCTGTTTTTT.

The CDR3 region has the DNA TGTGCCACCAGCAGTTTATCGACCTTAGGGACAGGGGGACTTTACGAGCAGTACTTC. As protein: CATSSLSTLGTGGLYEQYF. The chain employs TRBV15 and TRBJ2-7; 11 bases fit TRBD1. CDR1 LNHNV and CDR2 YYDKDF come from the germline V gene (reference sequence). The CDR3 is 19 amino acids. The V segment lost 3 bases and the J segment 4 bases; nucleotides outside the gene matches: 17.

The chain uses TRBV19 and TRBJ2-5, with 7 bases fitting TRBD1. The germline gives CDR1 LNHDA, CDR2 SQIVND (reference sequence). The CDR3 is 13 residues long. After removal of 6 bases from V and 2 bases from J, the junction contained 3 bases not matched to a gene. The CDR3 sequence: CASSRDSQETQYF. The CDR3 region has the DNA TGTGCCAGTAGCAGGGACAGTCAAGAGACCCAGTACTTC.

The rearrangement links TRBV18 to TRBJ2-3; D call uncertain. Germline V lookup: CDR1 KGHSH, CDR2 LQKENI. V lost 3 bases and J lost 6, with 19 bases in between. The CDR3 length is 16 residues. CDR3 DNA sequence: TGTGCCAGCTCACCGCCAGCCAGCGTAGCCGCCGATACGCAGTATTTT. Its protein is CASSPPASVAADTQYF.

This clone was recorded a few times. This rearrangement joins TRBV6-1 to TRBJ1-3; possible D gene TRBD1, 6 bases. V was clipped by 2 bases and J by 0 bases, with 11 bases between them. Germline assignment: CDR1 MNHNS and CDR2 SASEGT. This CDR3 has 16 amino acids. This CDR3 is CASSESLDSSGNTIYF. The CDR3 coding sequence is TGTGCCAGCAGTGAATCGTTGGACAGCTCTGGAAACACCATATATTTT.

The chain recombines TRBV6-2 or TRBV6-3 with TRBJ1-5, with TRBD1 matching 8 bases. The CDR3 is made up of 14 amino acids. Losses at the gene ends were 5 bases for V and 6 bases for J; bases not matched to a gene: 6. Germline loops: CDR1 MNHEY, CDR2 SVGEGT. For the CDR3, the DNA is TGTGCCAGCAGTCGAACAGGGGGGAGTCAGCCCCAGCATTTT. This translates into CASSRTGGSQPQHF.

The chain links TRBV28 to TRBJ1-6, with D hard to call. The V gene lost 7 bases and the J gene lost 7 bases, with 17 bases spanning the gap. In germline, CDR1 is MDHEN, CDR2 SYDVKM. CDR3 size: 15 residues. CDR3: CASTQTQRSNSPLHF. CDR3 coding DNA: TGTGCCAGCACGCAAACTCAGAGGAGCAATTCACCCCTCCACTTT.

The chain carries TRBV19 and TRBJ1-5, with D possibly being TRBD1 (5 bases). V lost 7 bases and J lost 0, with 16 bases in between. The V gene's germline CDR1 is LNHDA and CDR2 SQIVND (reference sequence). The CDR3 extends over 16 amino acids. CDR3 protein: CASKGQPMYSNQPQHF. In DNA, the CDR3 is TGTGCCAGTAAGGGGCAGCCGATGTATAGCAATCAGCCCCAGCATTTT.

The chain carries TRBV7-9 and TRBJ2-1; a possible D gene is TRBD2 (7 bases). The V end lost 7 bases, the J end lost 5 bases, and 18 bases lay between the germline ends. Germline loops: CDR1 SEHNR, CDR2 FQNEAQ (reference sequence). This CDR3 region has 15 residues. The CDR3 bases are TGTGCCAGCACCCACCGGGGGGCCAGCAACAATGAGCAGTTCTTC. It translates to CASTHRGASNNEQFF.

The CDR3: CATSESRGEQFF. In DNA, the CDR3 is TGTGCCACCAGTGAGAGTCGGGGTGAGCAGTTCTTC. The chain links TRBV24-1 to TRBJ2-1; D might be TRBD2 (5 bases). Germline values: CDR1 KGHDR, CDR2 SFDVKD. There are 12 residues in the CDR3. Trimming left V 4 bases short and J 9 bases short, with 9 bases between.

The gene calls are TRBV3-1 (or the pseudogene TRBV3-2) and TRBJ2-1; D uncertain. The CDR3 totals 15 residues. Looked up from germline, CDR1 is LGHDT and CDR2 is YNNKEL (reference sequence). The V end was cut by 4 bases, the J end by 0 bases, with 10 bases between. The CDR3 DNA reads as TGTGCCAGCAGCCTCTTTCTTCTCTCCTACAATGAGCAGTTCTTC. It codes for CASSLFLLSYNEQFF.

The chain couples TRBV27 to TRBJ1-4, with D unclear. CDR3 size: 15 residues. V was shortened by 1 base and J by 8 bases, with 14 bases between the two germline ends. From germline, CDR1 is MNHEY and CDR2 SMNVEV (reference sequence). This CDR3 is CASSLWAGSLEKLFF. CDR3 coding DNA: TGTGCCAGCAGTTTATGGGCAGGAAGCCTGGAAAAACTGTTTTTT. The full variable domain, its missing parts supplied by reference TRBV27 and TRBJ1-4, is EAQVTQNPRYLITVTGKKLTVTCSQNMNHEYMSWYRQDPGLGLRQIYYSMNVEVTDKGDVPEGYKVSRKEKRNFPLILESPSPNQTSLYFCASSLWAGSLEKLFFGSGTQLSVL.

This clone was seen a single time. The CDR3 spells CASSLDRLTGELFF. The CDR3 nucleotides read TGTGCCAGCAGCTTAGACAGACTCACCGGGGAGCTGTTTTTT. The V and J genes are TRBV11-2 and TRBJ2-2, with no clear D. V gave up 0 bases and J gave up 4 bases, with 6 bases separating them. Per the germline V gene, CDR1 is SGHAT and CDR2 is FQNNGV. The CDR3 spans 14 residues.

This chain uses TRBV7-2 with TRBJ1-1; 7 bases are a match to TRBD1. The CDR3 spans 14 residues. The V segment lost 5 bases and the J segment 3 bases; nucleotides outside the gene matches: 6. The germline V gene encodes CDR1 SGHTA and CDR2 FQGNSA. CDR3 in DNA: TGTGCCAGCAGCAAACAGACAGGGCACACTGAAGCTTTCTTT. Translated, it gives CASSKQTGHTEAFF.

In its sample, this clone was seen once. The V gene is TRBV4-3, the J gene TRBJ2-5, with TRBD2 identical over 7 bases. Germline CDR1 LGHNA, CDR2 YSLEER. The CDR3 loop spans 16 amino acids. The V and J ends lost 1 base and 0 bases, in that order; junction bases with no gene match: 5. CDR3 bases: TGCGCCAGCAGCCAAGGAGCGGGACCTTACCAAGAGACCCAGTACTTC. This sequence encodes CASSQGAGPYQETQYF.

The V gene is TRBV4-3, the J gene TRBJ2-5, with 9 positions matching TRBD1. Losses at the gene ends were 3 bases for V and 2 bases for J; bases not matched to a gene: 7. The CDR3 is made up of 16 amino acids. Germline values: CDR1 LGHNA, CDR2 YSLEER. The CDR3 region is CASSHSTGGGQETQYF. In DNA form, the CDR3 reads TGCGCCAGCAGCCATTCTACAGGGGGCGGACAAGAGACCCAGTACTTC.

V usage is TRBV11-3 and J usage is TRBJ2-1; D may be TRBD2 (5 bases). CDR1 is SGHNT, CDR2 YENEEA, per germline. CDR3 size: 14 residues. Trimming stripped 7 bases from V and 4 bases from J, with 14 bases between. The CDR3 loop reads CASTEADLYNEQFF. The CDR3 bases are TGTGCCAGCACTGAAGCGGACCTGTACAATGAGCAGTTCTTC.

V usage is TRBV2 and J usage is TRBJ1-4; 10 nucleotides agree with TRBD1. Trimming took 5 bases from V and 7 from J; bases not matched to a gene: 1. The CDR3 is 13 amino acids. Germline V gene data show CDR1 as SNHLY and CDR2 as FYNNEI. Here the CDR3 reads CASSRTGGEKLFF. CDR3 in DNA: TGTGCCAGCAGTAGGACAGGGGGTGAAAAACTGTTTTTT.

The rearrangement links TRBV9 to TRBJ1-3, with 11 bases identical to TRBD1. Germline loops: CDR1 SGDLS, CDR2 YYNGEE. V was pared by 4 bases and J by 0 bases, with 9 bases of the junction left unmatched. The CDR3 totals 18 residues. DNA of the CDR3: TGTGCCAGCAGCTTTTCGACCGGGACAGGGGGCTCTGGAAACACCATATATTTT. This sequence encodes CASSFSTGTGGSGNTIYF.

This rearrangement joins TRBV25-1 to TRBJ1-1; 7 positions match TRBD1. The CDR3 length is 14 residues. Germline V gene data show CDR1 as MGHDK and CDR2 as SYGVNS. V shed 6 bases and J 0 bases; nucleotides not matched to a gene: 4. The CDR3 loop is CASREGAMNTEAFF. The CDR3, as DNA: TGTGCCAGCAGGGAGGGGGCTATGAACACTGAAGCTTTCTTT.

The rearrangement links TRBV7-9 to TRBJ2-5; maybe TRBD2 (5 bases). Looked up from germline, CDR1 is SEHNR and CDR2 is FQNEAQ (reference sequence). Deletions cut 3 bases from V and 5 bases from J, with 10 bases between. This CDR3 comprises 13 residues. The CDR3 DNA is TGTGCCAGCAGCTTTACGGGGTGGGAGACCCAGTACTTC. Amino acids: CASSFTGWETQYF.

V usage is TRBV7-2 and J usage is TRBJ1-6; 9 bases are shared with TRBD1. Germline values: CDR1 SGHTA, CDR2 FQGNSA. V shed 1 base, J shed 10 bases, and the junction held 5 bases outside the gene matches. There are 15 residues in the CDR3. The CDR3 region is CASSLVGTGSSPLHF. CDR3 nucleotides: TGTGCCAGCAGCTTAGTTGGGACAGGGAGCTCACCCCTCCACTTT.

On this clone itself: A read error may produce the germline difference seen at one junction end. The CDR3 sequence: CASSKGGNQPQHF. CDR3 DNA: TGTGCCAGCAGCAAAGGGGGCAACCAGCCCCAGCATTTT. The V and J genes are TRBV7-6 and TRBJ1-5, with 7 bases matching TRBD1. This CDR3 spans 13 amino acids. The germline V gene encodes CDR1 SGHVS and CDR2 FNYEAQ.

The chain carries TRBV12-5 and TRBJ2-2; D is unresolved. V lost 1 base and J lost 0, with 9 bases in between. Germline CDR1 reads LGHNT; CDR2 reads FRNRAP. CDR3 length: 16 amino acids. CDR3: CASGLGSYANTGELFF. The DNA for the CDR3 is TGTGCTAGTGGTTTGGGATCCTACGCGAACACCGGGGAGCTGTTTTTT.

The chain couples TRBV30 to TRBJ2-1; possibly TRBD2 for D (6 bases). V lost 1 base and J 5 bases, leaving 27 bases between the germline ends. Germline assignment: CDR1 GTSNPN and CDR2 SVGIG (reference sequence). The CDR3 is made up of 19 amino acids. The CDR3 sequence: CAWSAVTFIAALQDNEQFF. The CDR3 DNA is TGTGCCTGGAGTGCCGTTACTTTTATAGCGGCCCTCCAGGACAATGAGCAGTTCTTC.

The chain uses TRBV12-3 or TRBV12-4 and TRBJ2-3; 8 nucleotides match TRBD1. The CDR3 spans 13 residues. Germline trimming cut 5 bases from V and 8 bases from J; bases unmatched to any gene: 6. The chain's CDR3 is CASSLDRGGTQYF. The CDR3 DNA sequence: TGTGCCAGCAGTCTCGACAGGGGAGGTACGCAGTATTTT.

The chain uses TRBV11-2 and TRBJ1-1; 8 nucleotides line up with TRBD1. V gave up 6 bases and J gave up 6 bases; unmatched junction bases: 12. Germline values: CDR1 SGHAT, CDR2 FQNNGV. The CDR3 sequence is 15 residues long. The CDR3 spells CASSPRGQGGAEAFF. The CDR3 DNA sequence: TGTGCCAGCAGTCCCCGAGGACAGGGAGGCGCTGAAGCTTTCTTT.